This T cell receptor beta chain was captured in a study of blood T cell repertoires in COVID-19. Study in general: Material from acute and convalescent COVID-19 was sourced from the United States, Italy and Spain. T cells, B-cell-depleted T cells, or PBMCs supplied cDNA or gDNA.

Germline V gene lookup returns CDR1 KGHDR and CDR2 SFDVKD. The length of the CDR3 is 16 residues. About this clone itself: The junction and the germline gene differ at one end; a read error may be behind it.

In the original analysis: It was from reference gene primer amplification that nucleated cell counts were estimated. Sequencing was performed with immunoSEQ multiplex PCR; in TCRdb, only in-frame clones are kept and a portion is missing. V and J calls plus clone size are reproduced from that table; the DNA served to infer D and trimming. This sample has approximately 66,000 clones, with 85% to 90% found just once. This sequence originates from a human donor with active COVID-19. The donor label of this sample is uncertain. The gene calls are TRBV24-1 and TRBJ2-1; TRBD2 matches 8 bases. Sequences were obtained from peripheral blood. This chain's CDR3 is CATSAPGRGGYDEQFF. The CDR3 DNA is TGTGCCACCAGTGCCCCCGGGAGGGGGGGCTACGATGAGCAGTTCTTC.